The rows below give T cell receptor beta chains drawn from one sample of a study of cytomegalovirus exposure and HLA in healthy donors. Data came from immunoSEQ multiplex PCR; TCRdb stores just in-frame clones and leaves some out. In the table there are over 55,000 clones, approximately 90% of which are singletons. Sequenced sample: PBMCs. These receptors came from a woman in her twenties or thirties in good health and CMV-seropositive. Both conserved end residues are part of each CDR3. The D gene is left open where the match is weak. Clone size is not always given. Where it is, it says once, few, many or a class for expanded clones.

j_call,v_call,clone_size,d_call,cdr3_aa,cdr3_nt
TRBJ2-3,TRBV5-6,.,TRBD2,CASSSGLALDTQYF,TGTGCCAGCAGCTCGGGACTAGCTCTGGATACGCAGTATTTT
TRBJ1-2,TRBV6-7,.,TRBD1,CASSKGSRQGTLRYGYTF,TGTGCCAGCAGCAAAGGGTCCCGACAGGGGACCCTTCGCTATGGCTACACCTTC
TRBJ1-5,TRBV9,.,.,CASSVEGQRQPQHF,TGTGCCAGCAGCGTAGAAGGACAGCGGCAGCCCCAGCATTTT
TRBJ2-5,TRBV7-2,once,TRBD1,CASSRRGKGQGARETQYF,TGTGCCAGCAGCCGAAGGGGGAAGGGACAGGGGGCGCGAGAGACCCAGTACTTC
TRBJ2-3,TRBV10-1,.,TRBD2,CASSESGLAGALSTDTQYF,TGCGCCAGCAGTGAGTCGGGACTAGCGGGAGCCTTAAGCACAGATACGCAGTATTTT
TRBJ2-7,TRBV15,.,.,CATSRDILYEQYF,TGTGCCACCAGCAGAGATATCCTCTACGAGCAGTACTTC
TRBJ2-6,TRBV28,.,.,CASSRTGPAGANVLTF,TGTGCCAGCAGTAGAACAGGCCCGGCAGGGGCCAACGTCCTGACTTTC
TRBJ2-2,TRBV29-1,.,.,CSAPGQNTGELFF,TGCAGCGCTCCGGGTCAGAACACCGGGGAGCTGTTTTTT
TRBJ1-4,TRBV10-1,.,.,CASSEATGMGEKLFF,TGCGCCAGCAGTGAGGCCACAGGGATGGGTGAAAAACTGTTTTTT
TRBJ1-1,TRBV5-6,.,TRBD1,CASSLVTGGRTEAFF,TGTGCCAGCAGCTTGGTGACAGGGGGAAGGACTGAAGCTTTCTTT
TRBJ2-1,TRBV11-2,.,TRBD2,CASSTRTSGRVEYNEQFF,TGTGCCAGCAGCACTCGGACTAGCGGGAGGGTAGAGTACAATGAGCAGTTCTTC
TRBJ2-2,TRBV29-1,.,.,CSVEWGQGNTGELFF,TGCAGCGTTGAATGGGGGCAGGGTAACACCGGGGAGCTGTTTTTT
TRBJ2-5,TRBV29-1,few,.,CSAGEETQYF,TGCAGCGCCGGTGAGGAGACCCAGTACTTC
TRBJ2-5,TRBV5-1,.,TRBD1,CASSFGTGQGIGETQYF,TGCGCCAGCAGCTTTGGGACCGGACAGGGGATCGGGGAGACCCAGTACTTC
TRBJ2-1,TRBV4-2,.,.,CASSQATGPSYNEQFF,TGTGCCAGCAGCCAAGCGACAGGACCCTCCTACAATGAGCAGTTCTTC
TRBJ2-5,TRBV4-2,.,.,CASSGNSRAETQYF,TGTGCCAGCAGCGGCAACTCGCGGGCGGAGACCCAGTACTTC
TRBJ1-1,TRBV6-1,.,.,CASSEPIVEAFF,TGTGCCAGCAGTGAGCCAATAGTTGAAGCTTTCTTT
TRBJ2-5,TRBV4-2,.,TRBD2,CASSQDLASGTETQYF,TGTGCCAGCAGCCAAGATCTTGCTAGCGGGACGGAGACCCAGTACTTC
TRBJ2-1,TRBV7-6,.,TRBD2,CASSSGLAYHEQFF,TGTGCCAGCAGCTCGGGACTAGCTTACCATGAGCAGTTCTTC
TRBJ2-2,TRBV5-1,.,.,CASSLEEGAGELFF,TGCGCCAGCAGCTTGGAGGAGGGGGCGGGGGAGCTGTTTTTT
TRBJ1-1,TRBV19,.,TRBD1,CASRSRDRGSIMNTEAFF,TGTGCCAGTAGGTCCCGGGACAGGGGTTCTATTATGAACACTGAAGCTTTCTTT
TRBJ2-7,TRBV14,.,TRBD2,CASSSNGLAGAYEQYF,TGTGCCAGCAGCAGCAACGGACTAGCGGGGGCCTACGAGCAGTACTTC
TRBJ1-5,TRBV19,.,.,CASSTSQGSQPQHF,TGTGCCAGCAGTACAAGCCAAGGGAGCCAGCCCCAGCATTTT
TRBJ1-4,TRBV29-1,.,TRBD1,CSGGTGTTNEKLFF,TGCAGCGGTGGGACAGGGACAACTAATGAAAAACTGTTTTTT
TRBJ2-5,TRBV5-1,.,TRBD2,CASSLAKNFDGGETQYF,TGCGCCAGCAGCTTGGCCAAAAATTTCGACGGGGGGGAGACCCAGTACTTC
TRBJ2-7,TRBV19,.,.,CASSTGPQGYEQYF,TGTGCCAGTAGTACGGGACCTCAGGGGTACGAGCAGTACTTC
TRBJ2-7,TRBV18,.,.,CASSPSREQGKEQYF,TGTGCCAGCTCACCATCGCGAGAACAGGGCAAGGAGCAGTACTTC
TRBJ2-1,TRBV4-2,.,.,CASSQDIGGEQFF,TGTGCCAGCAGCCAAGATATCGGAGGTGAGCAGTTCTTC
TRBJ1-1,TRBV6-5,.,TRBD1,CASSYSGTVRTEAFF,TGTGCCAGCAGTTACTCCGGGACAGTGAGAACTGAAGCTTTCTTT